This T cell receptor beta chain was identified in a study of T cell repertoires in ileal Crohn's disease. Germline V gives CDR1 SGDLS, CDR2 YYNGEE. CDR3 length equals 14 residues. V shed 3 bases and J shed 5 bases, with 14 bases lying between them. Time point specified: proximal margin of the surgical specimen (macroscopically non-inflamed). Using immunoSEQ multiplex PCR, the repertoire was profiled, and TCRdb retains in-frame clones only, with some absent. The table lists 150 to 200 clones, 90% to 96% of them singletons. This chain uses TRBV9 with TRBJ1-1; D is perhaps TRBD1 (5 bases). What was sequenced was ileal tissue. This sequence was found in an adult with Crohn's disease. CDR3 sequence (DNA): TGTGCCAGCAGCGCTCACCAGGGAGGAACTGAAGCTTTCTTT. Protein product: CASSAHQGGTEAFF.